These 22 T cell receptor beta chains originate from one sample sequenced in a study of cytomegalovirus exposure and HLA in healthy donors. Researchers ran the PCR with 60 Vbeta and 13 Jbeta primers. The protocol was immunoSEQ multiplex PCR, while the TCRdb copy is restricted to in-frame clones and leaves out a portion. The sample yields approximately 78,000 clones, less than 85% seen once. The source material was PBMCs. These receptors all stem from a woman aged 50 to 60 in good health and CMV-seronegative.

This chain uses TRBV4-2 with TRBJ2-5, with TRBD2 matching 9 bases. The CDR3 has 17 residues. The germline V gene has CDR1 LGHNA and CDR2 YNFKEQ. V lost 0 bases to trimming and J lost 2 bases; unmatched junction nucleotides: 7. The CDR3 DNA sequence: TGTGCCAGCAGCCAAGAGGGGCGGGAGGGCCATCAAGAGACCCAGTACTTC. Amino acids: CASSQEGREGHQETQYF.

The V gene is TRBV29-1, the J gene TRBJ2-7; 8 bases are a match to TRBD2. Germline loops: CDR1 SQVTM, CDR2 ANQGSEA. Germline trimming cut 7 bases from V and 3 bases from J; bases unmatched to any gene: 11. The CDR3 length is 14 residues. This CDR3 reads CSATHGGGGYEQYF. CDR3 nucleotides: TGCAGCGCCACTCACGGGGGGGGCGGCTACGAGCAGTACTTC.

This chain joins TRBV19 and TRBJ1-5; TRBD1 aligns across 7 bases. The CDR3 sequence is 14 residues long. Germline trimming cut 0 bases from V and 6 bases from J; bases unmatched to any gene: 2. CDR1 and CDR2 (germline): LNHDA, SQIVND (reference sequence). In nucleotides, the CDR3 is TGTGCCAGTAGTATAGAGGCAGGGGGTCAGCCCCAGCATTTT. This translates into CASSIEAGGQPQHF.

The chain joins TRBV4-2 to TRBJ2-2; TRBD1 aligns across 11 bases. Looked up from germline, CDR1 is LGHNA and CDR2 is YNFKEQ. The CDR3 sequence is 17 residues long. V trimming: 1 base; J trimming: 5 bases; junction bases outside the gene matches: 6. The CDR3 spells CASSQGTGGGRTGELFF. CDR3 coding DNA: TGTGCCAGCAGCCAAGGGACAGGGGGCGGTAGGACCGGGGAGCTGTTTTTT.

The DNA of the CDR3 is TGTGCCAGCTCATCAGGAGCGGGGATAGCCAAAAACATTCAGTACTTC. Translation gives CASSSGAGIAKNIQYF. This chain uses TRBV18 with TRBJ2-4, with 7 bases aligning to TRBD2. The germline V gene has CDR1 KGHSH and CDR2 LQKENI. This CDR3 has 16 residues. With 5 bases clipped from V and 0 bases from J, the junction kept 7 bases outside the gene matches.

The chain combines TRBV25-1 with TRBJ2-1, with D maybe TRBD2 (6 bases). Trimming shortened V by 6 bases and J by 7 bases, and 22 bases separated the two germline ends. This CDR3 comprises 16 residues. The germline gives CDR1 MGHDK, CDR2 SYGVNS. The CDR3 nucleotides read TGTGCCAGCAGCCTCAACGCGGGACCCCCTGGGAATGAGCAGTTCTTC. This sequence encodes CASSLNAGPPGNEQFF.

V is TRBV5-6 and J is TRBJ1-2; D gene uncertain. The V gene's germline CDR1 is SGHDT and CDR2 YYEEEE. Trimming cost V 2 bases and J 4 bases, with 9 bases left between them. This CDR3 is 13 amino acids long. CDR3 loop: CASSFVQSYGYTF. The CDR3 nucleotides read TGTGCCAGCAGCTTCGTACAGAGCTATGGCTACACCTTC. Using reference TRBV5-6 and TRBJ1-2 for the parts outside the CDR3, the full variable domain is DAGVTQSPTHLIKTRGQQVTLRCSPKSGHDTVSWYQQALGQGPQFIFQYYEEEERQRGNFPDRFSGHQFPNYSSELNVNALLLGDSALYLCASSFVQSYGYTFGSGTRLTVV.

The chain combines TRBV7-2 with TRBJ1-1; D might be TRBD1 (5 bases). This CDR3 has 14 residues. Germline V gene data show CDR1 as SGHTA and CDR2 as FQGNSA. V lost 6 bases and J 3 bases, leaving 14 bases between the germline ends. The CDR3 nucleotides are TGTGCCAGCAGTTCCAGGGAGCGGGACACTGAAGCTTTCTTT. Its translation is CASSSRERDTEAFF. Filled out from reference TRBV7-2 and TRBJ1-1, the complete variable domain reads GAGVSQSPSNKVTEKGKDVELRCDPISGHTALYWYRQSLGQGLEFLIYFQGNSAPDKSGLPSDRFSAERTGGSVSTLTIQRTQQEDSAVYLCASSSRERDTEAFFGQGTRLTVV.

The chain links TRBV11-3 to TRBJ2-1; a possible D gene is TRBD1 (6 bases). The CDR3 extends over 13 amino acids. CDR1 and CDR2 (germline): SGHNT, YENEEA. V gave up 1 base and J gave up 8 bases, with 9 bases separating them. CDR3 coding DNA: TGTGCCAGCAGCTTAGTACAGGGCGATGAGCAGTTCTTC. Encoded protein: CASSLVQGDEQFF.

The J gene is TRBJ1-2, the V gene TRBV15, with TRBD1 matching 9 bases. V dropped 5 bases and J dropped 5; count of bases not matched to a gene: 6. This CDR3 comprises 14 residues. Germline assignment: CDR1 LNHNV and CDR2 YYDKDF (reference sequence). In nucleotides, the CDR3 is TGTGCCACCAGCCCCCCGGGACAGGGTTATGGCTACACCTTC. Its protein is CATSPPGQGYGYTF.

The chain couples TRBV6-5 to TRBJ1-1; D perhaps matches TRBD1 (6 bases). This CDR3 has 12 residues. CDR1 MNHEY and CDR2 SVGAGI come from the germline V gene. Trimming shortened V by 5 bases and J by 5 bases, and 9 bases separated the two germline ends. The CDR3 DNA follows: TGTGCCAGCAGTCGGACAGATACTGAAGCTTTCTTT. Protein product: CASSRTDTEAFF.

V is TRBV27 and J is TRBJ1-2; 7 nucleotides match TRBD1. CDR3 size: 19 residues. The V gene's germline CDR1 is MNHEY and CDR2 SMNVEV (reference sequence). J lost 3 bases, V lost 6 bases, and 22 bases had no gene match. CDR3 nucleotide sequence: TGTGCCAGCAGCTACAAACCCCCCGCCGAGGAGGGGGCGCACTATGGCTACACCTTC. Its protein is CASSYKPPAEEGAHYGYTF.

V gene TRBV5-1 combines with J gene TRBJ2-5, with 7 bases matching TRBD2. Germline trimming cut 5 bases from V and 6 bases from J; bases unmatched to any gene: 16. The CDR3 loop spans 16 amino acids. Germline lookup yields CDR1 SGHRS and CDR2 YFSETQ. The CDR3 DNA reads as TGCGCCAGCAGTTTAGGAGATCCGGGAGGCCTGAAGACCCAGTACTTC. This sequence encodes CASSLGDPGGLKTQYF.

The chain's CDR3 is CASNLGGPQPYGYTF. CDR3 nucleotide sequence: TGTGCCAGCAACCTGGGGGGGCCCCAGCCCTATGGCTACACCTTC. The chain couples TRBV6-1 to TRBJ1-2; a weak D match, TRBD1 (6 bases). The CDR3 contains 15 residues. Germline-derived CDR1 and CDR2 are MNHNS and SASEGT. The V gene lost 7 bases and the J gene lost 4 bases, with 19 bases spanning the gap.

The rearrangement links TRBV10-3 to TRBJ2-1; 10 bases are shared with TRBD2. The J segment lost 6 bases and the V segment lost 0 bases, leaving 14 bases of the junction unmatched. Germline-derived CDR1 and CDR2 are ENHRY and SYGVKD. The CDR3 is 19 amino acids. Written as DNA, the CDR3 is TGTGCCATCAGTGAGTCGGGTGGACTAGCGGAAGGGTCTGGCAATGAGCAGTTCTTC. Residues: CAISESGGLAEGSGNEQFF.

This clone showed up just a few times. This chain joins TRBV29-1 and TRBJ1-2; TRBD1 agrees at 7 bases. V was clipped by 5 bases and J by 3 bases; unmatched bases: 9. Germline V gives CDR1 SQVTM, CDR2 ANQGSEA. This CDR3 has 14 residues. CDR3 in DNA: TGCAGCGTTTCTACCGGGACAGACCACTATGGCTACACCTTC. It encodes CSVSTGTDHYGYTF.

The rearrangement links TRBV19 to TRBJ1-1; D not resolved. With 3 bases removed from V and 0 bases from J, the gap between germline ends came to 11 bases. Germline CDR1 LNHDA, CDR2 SQIVND (reference sequence). The length of the CDR3 is 15 residues. The CDR3 nucleotides are TGTGCCAGTAGTATTCTTCAGCGTATGAACACTGAAGCTTTCTTT. This codes for CASSILQRMNTEAFF.

This CDR3 is CASSQDLPGLVTYEQYF. In DNA, the CDR3 is TGCGCCAGCAGCCAAGATCTTCCGGGACTAGTAACCTACGAGCAGTACTTC. This chain links TRBV4-1 with TRBJ2-7; 8 bases are shared with TRBD2. CDR1 and CDR2 from the germline V gene are MGHRA and YSYEKL. V was pared by 0 bases and J by 2 bases, with 9 bases of the junction left unmatched. The CDR3 runs to 17 residues.

This clone has a single count. The chain carries TRBV4-1 and TRBJ1-2, with 9 bases fitting TRBD1. There are 15 residues in the CDR3. The germline gives CDR1 MGHRA, CDR2 YSYEKL. Germline trimming cut 3 bases from V and 3 bases from J; bases unmatched to any gene: 5. The CDR3 bases are TGCGCCAGCAGCCACGCGGACAGGGGAGACTATGGCTACACCTTC. Protein sequence: CASSHADRGDYGYTF.

This sequence joins TRBV5-1 and TRBJ1-4; no clear D gene. There are 16 residues in the CDR3. Germline assignment: CDR1 SGHRS and CDR2 YFSETQ. The V end was cut by 4 bases, the J end by 3 bases, with 16 bases between. CDR3 residues: CASSIPEGRSNEKLFF. As DNA, the CDR3 is TGCGCCAGCAGCATCCCGGAGGGCAGATCTAATGAAAAACTGTTTTTT.

The gene calls are TRBV30 and TRBJ1-2, with D uncertain. The CDR3 is 12 amino acids. Germline V gene sequence: CDR1 GTSNPN, CDR2 SVGIG (reference sequence). V was cut by 5 bases and J by 5 bases, with 12 bases left in between. For the CDR3, the DNA is TGTGCCTGGGGCGGGAGGGCGTATGGCTACACCTTC. This encodes CAWGGRAYGYTF.

The V gene is TRBV4-2, the J gene TRBJ1-2, with 9 bases fitting TRBD1. Germline lookup yields CDR1 LGHNA and CDR2 YNFKEQ. The CDR3 runs 15 residues. V dropped 5 bases and J dropped 3; count of bases not matched to a gene: 7. CDR3 amino acids: CASSARTGDDYGYTF. The CDR3 coding sequence is TGTGCCAGCAGCGCCCGGACAGGGGATGACTATGGCTACACCTTC.